This TCR beta chain was identified during a study of human T cells and chemical hapten exposure. Across the whole study: Diphenylcyclopropenone, dosed weekly to the scalp, was given to patients throughout the roughly 22-week study.

TCRdb re-called the RACE reads through MiXCR, storing one row per CDR3 protein. The sample has about 77,000 distinct CDR3 sequences, 14% seen once. Sample time point: pre-sensitization, week 0. Treatment: therapeutic diphenylcyclopropenone sensitization with weekly scalp DPC. The drawing of blood occurred before each patch test was applied. Germline V gene sequence: CDR1 SGHTA, CDR2 FQGNSA. Deletions cut 2 bases from V and 5 bases from J, with 12 bases between. The CDR3 sequence is 14 residues long. The V call is TRBV7-2, the J call TRBJ1-1, with a tentative D call TRBD1 (5 bases). The sample in question was whole blood, obtained in connection with sensitization to the hapten diphenylcyclopropenone (DPC). This TCR derives from a woman between 50 and 59 years old with alopecia areata. Some clones in this sample may be carry-over from other donors' samples. CDR3 nucleotide sequence: TGTGCCAGCAGCTTAACCGTGGGGGATACTGAAGCTTTCTTT. Translated, it gives CASSLTVGDTEAFF.